The rows below give T cell receptor beta chains drawn from one sample of a study of identical twins. TCRdb reprocessed the 5' RACE reads with MiXCR, giving one entry per CDR3 protein. This sample has roughly 1,500,000 distinct CDR3 sequences, with about 32% found just once. The sample was cord blood. All receptors come from a newborn girl in good health. CDR3s include the opening cysteine and the closing phenylalanine or tryptophan. The D gene is left open where the match is weak. A row's size may be missing; if present it is once, few, many or a size class.

size	V	J	D	length	DNA	CDR3
NA	TRBV6-1	TRBJ2-5	NA	13	TGTGCCAGCGCGGGACAGCCACAAGAGACCCAGTACTTC	CASAGQPQETQYF
NA	TRBV29-1	TRBJ2-2	TRBD2	14	TGCAGCGTTCAAGGACTAGGGATCACCGGGGAGCTGTTTTTT	CSVQGLGITGELFF
NA	TRBV4-3	TRBJ2-1	NA	16	TGCGCCAGCAGCCAAGATCTGACGGAGACCTACAATGAGCAGTTCTTC	CASSQDLTETYNEQFF
NA	TRBV9	TRBJ2-4	TRBD2	13	TGTGCCAGCAGCCTCGGACTAGAAAACATTCAGTACTTC	CASSLGLENIQYF
many	TRBV29-1	TRBJ1-2	NA	11	TGCAGCGTTCGGATTAACTATGGCTACACCTTC	CSVRINYGYTF
few	TRBV3-1	TRBJ2-1	TRBD2	16	TGTGCCAGCAGCCAAGATTGGGCTAGCGGCTACAATGAGCAGTTCTTC	CASSQDWASGYNEQFF
NA	TRBV6-5	TRBJ2-7	NA	14	TGTGCCAGCAGTCCTATGGGACAAAGCTACGAGCAGTACTTC	CASSPMGQSYEQYF
NA	TRBV5-6	TRBJ2-4	NA	13	TGTGCCAGCAGCTTTTCACTTCAAAACATTCAGTACTTC	CASSFSLQNIQYF
many	TRBV12-3/TRBV12-4	TRBJ2-1	TRBD2	14	TGTGCCAGCAGGGGACTAGCGGGAGTCTATGAGCAGTTCTTC	CASRGLAGVYEQFF
few	TRBV12-3/TRBV12-4	TRBJ1-2	TRBD1	15	TGTGCCAGCAGTTCTGGGACAGGGGGAGGTTATGGCTACACCTTC	CASSSGTGGGYGYTF
NA	TRBV3-1	TRBJ2-1	TRBD2	16	TGTGCCAGCAGCCAAGTTAGAATAGCGGGGGACAATGAGCAGTTCTTC	CASSQVRIAGDNEQFF
NA	TRBV20-1	TRBJ2-7	TRBD2	12	TGCAGTGCTCATAGCGGGGGATCCGAGCAGTACTTC	CSAHSGGSEQYF
few	TRBV15	TRBJ2-5	NA	15	TGTGCCACCAGCAGACAGCCCGTGGGAGGAGAGACCCAGTACTTC	CATSRQPVGGETQYF
few	TRBV20-1	TRBJ1-4	NA	14	TGCAGTGCTAGAGATGACAGGATCCCTGAAAAACTGTTTTTT	CSARDDRIPEKLFF
few	TRBV12-5	TRBJ1-2	NA	12	TGTGCTAGTGGTTTGGGGACCTTTGGCTACACCTTC	CASGLGTFGYTF
NA	TRBV6-1	TRBJ1-5	NA	17	TGTGCCAGCAGTGAAGTGGTTTCCGGCGCCAGCAATCAGCCCCAGCATTTT	CASSEVVSGASNQPQHF
NA	TRBV7-2	TRBJ2-4	TRBD2	16	TGTGCCAGCAGCTTACCTCCTAGCGGGGTGGAAAACATTCAGTACTTC	CASSLPPSGVENIQYF
NA	TRBV3-1	TRBJ2-7	TRBD2	17	TGTGCCAGCAGCCGGAAACTGACTAGCGGGGGGACCTACGAGCAGTACTTC	CASSRKLTSGGTYEQYF
NA	TRBV19	TRBJ2-1	TRBD2	17	TGTGCCAGTAGTGTGCAAAGGGACTATGCCTCCTACAATGAGCAGTTCTTC	CASSVQRDYASYNEQFF
NA	TRBV4-2	TRBJ2-3	TRBD2	14	TGTGCCAGCAGCGTCGGTAGCGGGAGATATACGCAGTATTTT	CASSVGSGRYTQYF
many	TRBV10-3	TRBJ2-7	TRBD2	14	TGTGCCATCAGTGGGCTAGCGGGACACTACGAGCAGTACTTC	CAISGLAGHYEQYF
few	TRBV9	TRBJ2-1	TRBD2	15	TGTGCCAGCAGCGCCGTAGCGGGAGCCTACAATGAGCAGTTCTTC	CASSAVAGAYNEQFF
few	TRBV4-1	TRBJ1-1	NA	15	TGCGCCAGCAGCCAAGGGGGGACGGTGAACACTGAAGCTTTCTTT	CASSQGGTVNTEAFF
few	TRBV5-1	TRBJ2-5	NA	14	TGCGCCAGCAGCTTGGACCGACCCAAAGAGACCCAGTACTTC	CASSLDRPKETQYF
few	TRBV5-1	TRBJ2-5	TRBD2	16	TGCGCCAGCAGCTTGGCACTAGCGGGAGGTGACAATGAGCAGTACTTC	CASSLALAGGDNEQYF
NA	TRBV20-1	TRBJ2-5	NA	17	TGCAGTGCACTAGACCGGTCCACAGGGAGAGCCTTAGAGACCCAGTACTTC	CSALDRSTGRALETQYF
NA	TRBV7-2	TRBJ2-5	NA	15	TGTGCCAGCAGCTTACTATCGGGGGTTTACAATGAGCAGTACTTC	CASSLLSGVYNEQYF
NA	TRBV15	TRBJ2-7	NA	14	TGTGCCACCAGCAGAGATCTGCCCCCCCACGAGCAGTACTTC	CATSRDLPPHEQYF
many	TRBV29-1	TRBJ2-4	TRBD1	13	TGCAGCGCCCCGGGACAGACCAAAAACATTCAGTACTTC	CSAPGQTKNIQYF
many	TRBV29-1	TRBJ1-2	NA	11	TGCAGCGTTGCAGGGGTTTATGGCTACACCTTC	CSVAGVYGYTF